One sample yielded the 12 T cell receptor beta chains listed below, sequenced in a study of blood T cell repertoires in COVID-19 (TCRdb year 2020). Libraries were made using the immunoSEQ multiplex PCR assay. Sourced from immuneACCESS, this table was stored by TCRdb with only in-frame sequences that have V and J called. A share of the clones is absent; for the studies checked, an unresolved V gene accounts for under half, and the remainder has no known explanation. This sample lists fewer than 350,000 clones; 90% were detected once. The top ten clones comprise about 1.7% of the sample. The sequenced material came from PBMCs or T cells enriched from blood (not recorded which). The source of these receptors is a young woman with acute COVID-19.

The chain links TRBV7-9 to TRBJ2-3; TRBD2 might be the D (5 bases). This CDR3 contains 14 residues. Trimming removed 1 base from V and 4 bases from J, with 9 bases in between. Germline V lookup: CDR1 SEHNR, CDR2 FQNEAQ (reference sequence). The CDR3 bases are TGTGCCAGCAGCTTAGGAGAGAGGGCAGATACGCAGTATTTT. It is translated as CASSLGERADTQYF.

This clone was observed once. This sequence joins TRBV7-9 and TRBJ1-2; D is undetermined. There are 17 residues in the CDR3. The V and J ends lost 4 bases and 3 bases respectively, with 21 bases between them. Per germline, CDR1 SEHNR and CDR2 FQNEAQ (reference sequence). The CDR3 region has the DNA TGTGCCAGCAGCTCGTTAGTTTCAGGCTTGGTTGACTATGGCTACACCTTC. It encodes CASSSLVSGLVDYGYTF.

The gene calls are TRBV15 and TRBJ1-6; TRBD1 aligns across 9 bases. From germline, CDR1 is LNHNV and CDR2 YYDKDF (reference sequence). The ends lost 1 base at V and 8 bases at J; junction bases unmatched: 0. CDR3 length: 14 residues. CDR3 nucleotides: TGTGCCACCAGCAGAGGGACAGGGGATTCACCCCTCCACTTT. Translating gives CATSRGTGDSPLHF.

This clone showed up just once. Written as DNA, the CDR3 is TGTGCCAGCAGCTTAGAGGCGGGACCCTACGAGCAGTACTTC. It yields the protein CASSLEAGPYEQYF. The chain combines TRBV7-2 with TRBJ2-7, with D perhaps TRBD2 (6 bases). CDR1 SGHTA and CDR2 FQGNSA come from the germline V gene. This CDR3 has 14 residues. V shed 1 base and J shed 2 bases, with 9 bases lying between them.

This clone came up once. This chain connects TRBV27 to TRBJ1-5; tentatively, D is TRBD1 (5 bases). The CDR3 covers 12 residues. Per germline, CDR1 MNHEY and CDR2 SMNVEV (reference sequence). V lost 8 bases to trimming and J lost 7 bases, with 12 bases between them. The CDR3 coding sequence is TGTGCCAGCCTCTGGGGGGAGCAGCCCCAGCATTTT. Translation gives CASLWGEQPQHF.

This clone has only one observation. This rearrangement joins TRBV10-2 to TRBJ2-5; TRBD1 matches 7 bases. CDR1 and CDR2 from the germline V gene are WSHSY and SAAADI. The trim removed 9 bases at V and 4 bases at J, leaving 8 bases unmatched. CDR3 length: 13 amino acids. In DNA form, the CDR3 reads TGCGCCAGTAGCGACAGGGTTGGAGAGACCCAGTACTTC. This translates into CASSDRVGETQYF.

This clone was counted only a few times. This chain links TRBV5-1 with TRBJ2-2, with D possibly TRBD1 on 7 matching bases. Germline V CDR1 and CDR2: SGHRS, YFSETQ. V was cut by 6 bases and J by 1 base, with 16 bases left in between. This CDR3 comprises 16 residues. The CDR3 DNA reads TGCGCCAGCACCCGGACAGGAGGGCAGAACACCGGGGAGCTGTTTTTT. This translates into CASTRTGGQNTGELFF.

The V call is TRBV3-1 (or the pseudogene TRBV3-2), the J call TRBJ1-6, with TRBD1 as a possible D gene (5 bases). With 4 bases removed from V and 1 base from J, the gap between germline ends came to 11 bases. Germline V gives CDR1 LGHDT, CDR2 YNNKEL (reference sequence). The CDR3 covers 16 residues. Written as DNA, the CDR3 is TGTGCCAGCAGCCGACAGTCCAATTCCTATAATTCACCCCTCCACTTT. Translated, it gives CASSRQSNSYNSPLHF.

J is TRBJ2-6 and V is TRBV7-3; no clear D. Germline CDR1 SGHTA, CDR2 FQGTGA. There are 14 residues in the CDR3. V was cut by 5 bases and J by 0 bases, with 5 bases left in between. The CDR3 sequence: CASSLNSGANVLTF. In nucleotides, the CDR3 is TGTGCCAGCAGCCTTAACTCTGGGGCCAACGTCCTGACTTTC. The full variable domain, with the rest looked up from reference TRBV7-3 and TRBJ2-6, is GAGVSQTPSNKVTEKGKYVELRCDPISGHTALYWYRQSLGQGPEFLIYFQGTGAADDSGLPNDRFFAVRPEGSVSTLKIQRTERGDSAVYLCASSLNSGANVLTFGAGSRLTVL.

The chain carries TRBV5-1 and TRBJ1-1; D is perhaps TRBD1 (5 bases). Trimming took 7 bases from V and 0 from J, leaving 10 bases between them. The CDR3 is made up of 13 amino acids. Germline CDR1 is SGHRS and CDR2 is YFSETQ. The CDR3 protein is CASCQGLNTEAFF. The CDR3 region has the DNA TGCGCCAGCTGTCAGGGATTGAACACTGAAGCTTTCTTT. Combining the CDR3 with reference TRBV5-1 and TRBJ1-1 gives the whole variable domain KAGVTQTPRYLIKTRGQQVTLSCSPISGHRSVSWYQQTPGQGLQFLFEYFSETQRNKGNFPGRFSGRQFSNSRSEMNVSTLELGDSALYLCASCQGLNTEAFFGQGTRLTVV.

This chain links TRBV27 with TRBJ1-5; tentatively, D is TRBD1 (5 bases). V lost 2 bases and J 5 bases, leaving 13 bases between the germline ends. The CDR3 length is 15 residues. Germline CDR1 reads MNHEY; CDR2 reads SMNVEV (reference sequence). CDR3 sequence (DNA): TGTGCCAGCAGTTTAGTTGGGCAGGGTCATCAGCCCCAGCATTTT. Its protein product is CASSLVGQGHQPQHF.

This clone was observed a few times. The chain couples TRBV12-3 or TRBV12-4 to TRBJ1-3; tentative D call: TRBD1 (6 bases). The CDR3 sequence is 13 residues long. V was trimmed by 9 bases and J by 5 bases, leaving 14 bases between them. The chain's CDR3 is CASWGLRRNTIYF. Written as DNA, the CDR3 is TGTGCCAGTTGGGGGCTACGGAGAAACACCATATATTTT.